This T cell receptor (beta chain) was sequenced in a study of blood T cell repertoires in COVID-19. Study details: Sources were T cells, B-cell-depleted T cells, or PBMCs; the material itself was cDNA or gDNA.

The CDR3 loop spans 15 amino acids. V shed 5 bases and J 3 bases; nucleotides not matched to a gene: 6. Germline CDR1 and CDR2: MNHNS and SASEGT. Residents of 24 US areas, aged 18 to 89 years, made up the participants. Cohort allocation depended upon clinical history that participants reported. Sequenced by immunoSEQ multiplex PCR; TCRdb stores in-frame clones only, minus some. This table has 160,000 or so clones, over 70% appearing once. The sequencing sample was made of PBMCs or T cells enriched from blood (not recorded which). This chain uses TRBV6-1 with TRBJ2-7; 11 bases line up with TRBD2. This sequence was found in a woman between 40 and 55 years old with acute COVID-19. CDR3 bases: TGTGCCAGCAGTCCCTCTAGCGGGAGGCTCTACGAGCAGTACTTC. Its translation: CASSPSSGRLYEQYF.